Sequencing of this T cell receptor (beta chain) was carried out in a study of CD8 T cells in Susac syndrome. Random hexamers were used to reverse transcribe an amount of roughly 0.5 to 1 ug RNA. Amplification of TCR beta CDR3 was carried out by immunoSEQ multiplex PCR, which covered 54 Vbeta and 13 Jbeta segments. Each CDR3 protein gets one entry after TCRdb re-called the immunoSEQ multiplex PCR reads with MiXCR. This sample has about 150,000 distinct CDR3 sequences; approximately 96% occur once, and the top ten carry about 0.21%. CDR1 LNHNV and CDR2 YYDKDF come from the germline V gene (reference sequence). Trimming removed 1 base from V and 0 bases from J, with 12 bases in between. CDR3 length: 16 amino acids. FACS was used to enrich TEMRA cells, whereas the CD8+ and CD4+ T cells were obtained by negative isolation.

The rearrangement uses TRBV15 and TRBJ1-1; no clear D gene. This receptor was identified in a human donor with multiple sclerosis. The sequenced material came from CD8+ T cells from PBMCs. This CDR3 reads CATSRGGENMNTEAFF. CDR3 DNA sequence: TGTGCCACCAGCAGAGGTGGAGAGAACATGAACACTGAAGCTTTCTTT.